Listed here are 24 T cell receptor beta chains from one sample, sequenced in a study of regulatory T cells in long-lasting Graves disease (dated by TCRdb to the early 2020s). The library was obtained by multiplex PCR. The instrument given in TCRdb is Illumina HiSeq 4000. iRepertoire HTBI primers and Arm-PCR amplification of CDR3 regions were used to construct TCR beta libraries. TCRdb's own reprocessing of the public reads used fastp at Q25 and MiXCR and kept productive beta chains. Each entry merges the rows of one CDR3 protein and shows their most common DNA and genes. The sample table lists about 470,000 distinct CDR3 sequences, 20% to 25% of them with a count of one. The ten largest account for around 7% of the sample. Per the publication, the time point label means: persistent/refractory GD, antithyroid drugs over 5 years with positive TRAb. For both TCR sequencing and RNA sequencing, RNA was extracted from PBMCs using TRIzol.

Sequences were derived from peripheral blood mononuclear cells (PBMCs), sampled when the disease was refractory, from a patient treated with antithyroid drugs. The receptors shown here come from a female donor with Graves disease.

Comments on this clonotype: This may be a read error, as it is one base from a much larger clone. The chain carries TRBV7-2 and TRBJ1-2; D not resolved. Germline V gives CDR1 SGHTA, CDR2 FQGNSA. CDR3 length: 13 residues. In DNA, the CDR3 is TGTGCCGGCAGCTTTGTCTACGGAAATGGCTACACCTTC. Translating gives CAGSFVYGNGYTF.

V is TRBV28 and J is TRBJ1-2, with TRBD1 identical over 9 bases. The CDR3 contains 13 residues. V gave up 8 bases and J gave up 4 bases; unmatched junction bases: 5. Germline V gene sequence: CDR1 MDHEN, CDR2 SYDVKM. In DNA, the CDR3 is TGTGCCAGCGGTGCGACAGGGGGCTATGGCTACACCTTC. This encodes CASGATGGYGYTF.

This clonotype was found many times. The J gene is TRBJ1-5, the V gene TRBV24-1; TRBD1 might be the D (5 bases). The V and J ends lost 3 bases and 7 bases respectively, with 18 bases between them. The CDR3 covers 16 residues. The V gene's germline CDR1 is KGHDR and CDR2 SFDVKD. The CDR3: CATSDRYGGSNQPQHF. The DNA for the CDR3 is TGTGCCACCAGTGATCGTTACGGGGGTAGTAACCAGCCCCAGCATTTT.

This clonotype was recorded a few times. This chain uses TRBV19 with TRBJ1-4, with TRBD1 identical over 8 bases. V lost 5 bases to trimming and J lost 4 bases; unmatched junction nucleotides: 6. The CDR3 covers 15 residues. Germline V gene data show CDR1 as LNHDA and CDR2 as SQIVND (reference sequence). CDR3 sequence: CASSGRQGSNEKLFF. The DNA of the CDR3 is TGTGCCAGTAGTGGACGACAGGGGAGTAATGAAAAACTGTTTTTT.

At least ten counts were recorded for this clonotype. The chain joins TRBV6-1 to TRBJ1-1; D not certain. Trimming left V 6 bases short and J 5 bases short, with 13 bases between. CDR1 MNHNS and CDR2 SASEGT come from the germline V gene. The CDR3 sequence is 13 residues long. CDR3 sequence reads: CASSPGPRTEAFF. The DNA of the CDR3 is TGTGCCAGCAGCCCAGGACCGCGGACTGAAGCTTTCTTT.

The V call is TRBV6-1, the J call TRBJ2-2, with D possibly being TRBD2 (5 bases). Germline V lookup: CDR1 MNHNS, CDR2 SASEGT. V was trimmed by 4 bases and J by 5 bases, leaving 17 bases between them. The CDR3 loop spans 16 amino acids. CDR3 region: CASSVDYVRGTGELFF. Here the CDR3 DNA reads TGTGCCAGCAGTGTTGACTACGTTCGAGGGACCGGGGAGCTGTTTTTT.

The J gene is TRBJ2-2, the V gene TRBV27; D is unclear. This CDR3 comprises 16 residues. Germline CDR1 and CDR2: MNHEY and SMNVEV (reference sequence). The V end lost 5 bases, the J end lost 0 bases, and 13 bases lay between the germline ends. The CDR3 here is CASSPGWNPNTGELFF. As DNA, the CDR3 is TGTGCCAGCAGTCCAGGCTGGAACCCGAACACCGGGGAGCTGTTTTTT.

This clonotype has just a few counts. This chain links TRBV10-3 with TRBJ2-2, with a possible D match to TRBD1 (6 bases). CDR3 length: 16 amino acids. CDR1 ENHRY and CDR2 SYGVKD come from the germline V gene. Deletions cut 1 base from V and 0 bases from J, with 9 bases between. In DNA form, the CDR3 reads TGTGCCATCAGTGAGTGGCAGGGGTCGAACACCGGGGAGCTGTTTTTT. It specifies CAISEWQGSNTGELFF.

V and J are TRBV6-1 and TRBJ2-4; TRBD2 matches at 12 bases. CDR1 is MNHNS, CDR2 SASEGT, per germline. Trimming cost V 3 bases and J 6 bases; bases outside gene matches: 9. This CDR3 region has 17 residues. The CDR3: CASSETSGSFAGNIQYF. The CDR3 DNA reads TGTGCCAGCAGTGAGACTAGCGGGAGCTTTGCAGGAAACATTCAGTACTTC.

The sample holds many counts of this clonotype. The V and J genes are TRBV11-2 and TRBJ1-3; TRBD1 is a possible D gene (6 bases). Germline assignment: CDR1 SGHAT and CDR2 FQNNGV. V was shortened by 4 bases and J by 1 base, with 8 bases between the two germline ends. CDR3 length: 14 amino acids. In DNA, the CDR3 is TGTGCCAGCAGCTCAGGGACATCTGGAAACACCATATATTTT. Translating it yields CASSSGTSGNTIYF.

Regarding this clonotype: It may be a read error: a sequence one base away is much more abundant. The chain recombines TRBV7-9 with TRBJ1-6; D ambiguous. The CDR3 extends over 15 amino acids. V was shortened by 5 bases and J by 2 bases, with 10 bases between the two germline ends. Germline-derived CDR1 and CDR2 are SEHNR and FQNEAQ (reference sequence). The CDR3 DNA reads TGTGCCAGCAGCACCACGAGCCCCTATAATTCACCCCTCCACTTT. Protein product: CASSTTSPYNSPLHF.

This clonotype was observed at least ten times. The rearrangement uses TRBV5-6 and TRBJ1-5; D may be TRBD1 (6 bases). The CDR3 is made up of 16 amino acids. Germline-derived CDR1 and CDR2 are SGHDT and YYEEEE. V lost 8 bases and J lost 0, with 18 bases in between. Here the CDR3 DNA reads TGTGCCAGTCAGGAACAGGGCGAGATTAGCAATCAGCCCCAGCATTTT. It specifies CASQEQGEISNQPQHF.

This clonotype appeared a few times. The rearrangement joins TRBV5-6 to TRBJ2-5; tentatively, D is TRBD1 or TRBD2 (7 bases each). V lost 3 bases to trimming and J lost 5 bases, with 14 bases between them. Germline V gives CDR1 SGHDT, CDR2 YYEEEE. This CDR3 is 14 amino acids long. The CDR3 nucleotides read TGTGCCAGCAGCTCAGGGGGGGGGTTCGAGACCCAGTACTTC. This translates into CASSSGGGFETQYF.

V usage is TRBV18 and J usage is TRBJ2-5; D gene unclear. Germline loops: CDR1 KGHSH, CDR2 LQKENI. The CDR3 is 13 amino acids. V was cut by 6 bases and J by 5 bases, with 13 bases left in between. This chain's CDR3 is CASSWFSGETQYF. In nucleotides, the CDR3 is TGTGCCAGCTCCTGGTTTTCCGGGGAGACCCAGTACTTC.

The chain combines TRBV12-3 or TRBV12-4 with TRBJ2-6, with 7 nucleotides matching TRBD1. The CDR3 totals 19 residues. Trimming took 5 bases from V and 0 from J; bases not matched to a gene: 13. The CDR3 spells CASSATIRDRSSGANVLTF. DNA of the CDR3: TGTGCCAGCAGTGCTACGATCCGGGACAGAAGCTCTGGGGCCAACGTCCTGACTTTC.

This clonotype occurred a few times. The rearrangement links TRBV20-1 to TRBJ1-5, with D possibly being TRBD1 (5 bases). The germline V gene has CDR1 DFQATT and CDR2 SNEGSKA (reference sequence). Trimming left V 5 bases short and J 0 bases short, with 14 bases between. This CDR3 has 15 amino acids. The CDR3 DNA reads TGCAGTGCTTCGGGGGTGGCAGATAGCAATCAGCCCCAGCATTTT. This translates into CSASGVADSNQPQHF.

The table lists this clonotype with many counts. The chain couples TRBV5-1 to TRBJ1-2, with TRBD1 identical over 7 bases. Germline V gives CDR1 SGHRS, CDR2 YFSETQ. V lost 1 base to trimming and J lost 3 bases; unmatched junction nucleotides: 3. The CDR3 is made up of 14 amino acids. CDR3 sequence reads: CASSLTGEDYGYTF. CDR3 bases: TGCGCCAGCAGCTTGACAGGGGAGGACTATGGCTACACCTTC. The complete variable domain, with remaining parts taken from reference TRBV5-1 and TRBJ1-2, reads KAGVTQTPRYLIKTRGQQVTLSCSPISGHRSVSWYQQTPGQGLQFLFEYFSETQRNKGNFPGRFSGRQFSNSRSEMNVSTLELGDSALYLCASSLTGEDYGYTFGSGTRLTVV.

In this sample, this clonotype turned up a few times. The chain carries TRBV20-1 and TRBJ1-1; TRBD1 is a possible D gene (5 bases). This CDR3 is built from 13 residues. Germline V gene data show CDR1 as DFQATT and CDR2 as SNEGSKA (reference sequence). Trimming pared 1 base from V and 5 bases from J, leaving 11 bases between. CDR3 in amino acids: CSARVQGWTEAFF. Here the CDR3 DNA reads TGCAGTGCTAGAGTCCAGGGATGGACTGAAGCTTTCTTT.

The V call is TRBV4-1, the J call TRBJ2-7; D might be TRBD2 (6 bases). The V gene's germline CDR1 is MGHRA and CDR2 YSYEKL. The CDR3 contains 14 residues. V was clipped by 4 bases and J by 7 bases, with 17 bases between them. CDR3 region: CASSRGTHDGEQYF. The CDR3, as DNA: TGCGCCAGCAGCCGCGGGACCCACGATGGGGAGCAGTACTTC.

In this sample, this clonotype turned up many times. V usage is TRBV28 and J usage is TRBJ2-5; 7 bases are a match to TRBD2. CDR1 is MDHEN and CDR2 is SYDVKM in the germline V gene. The CDR3 loop spans 13 amino acids. Trimming removed 7 bases from V and 5 bases from J; junction bases left unmatched: 7. This CDR3 reads CASTLMGGETQYF. The CDR3 DNA reads as TGTGCCAGCACCCTTATGGGGGGGGAGACCCAGTACTTC.

This clonotype came up many times. J is TRBJ2-5 and V is TRBV5-6, with D possibly being TRBD2 (6 bases). The length of the CDR3 is 14 residues. The germline V gene encodes CDR1 SGHDT and CDR2 YYEEEE. Trimming stripped 10 bases from V and 1 base from J, with 17 bases between. The CDR3 sequence is CAASLLASQETQYF. The CDR3 nucleotides are TGTGCCGCGTCATTACTAGCTTCCCAAGAGACCCAGTACTTC.

The rearrangement joins TRBV10-3 to TRBJ2-5; 9 nucleotides line up with TRBD1. The end of the DNA aligns better with TRBJ2-1, so the J call may be wrong. The CDR3 loop spans 15 amino acids. Germline CDR1 is ENHRY and CDR2 is SYGVKD. CDR3 bases: TGTGCCATCAGTGGGGGACAGGGAGTGGGAAGTGAGCAGTTCTTC. Protein product: CAISGGQGVGSEQFF.

The chain uses TRBV25-1 and TRBJ2-1, with 8 nucleotides matching TRBD2. In germline, CDR1 is MGHDK, CDR2 SYGVNS. J was trimmed by 0 bases and V by 6 bases; bases with no gene match: 10. CDR3 length: 17 amino acids. CDR3: CASSETRLASSYNEQFF. In nucleotides, the CDR3 is TGTGCCAGCAGCGAAACCCGACTAGCGAGCTCCTACAATGAGCAGTTCTTC.

V usage is TRBV29-1 and J usage is TRBJ2-3; D gene unclear. CDR1 is SQVTM and CDR2 is ANQGSEA in the germline V gene. CDR3 length: 12 amino acids. The V end lost 3 bases, the J end lost 2 bases, and 6 bases lay between the germline ends. CDR3 loop: CSVDSLTDTQYF. In DNA, the CDR3 is TGCAGCGTTGATTCACTCACAGATACGCAGTATTTT.